Shown below are 22 T cell receptor beta chains from a single sample sequenced in a study of spatial heterogeneity in lung cancer. Noted time point: blood at routine non-recurrence follow-up after resection. TCRdb reprocessed the 5' RACE reads with MiXCR, giving one entry per CDR3 protein. The repertoire includes 2,400 or so distinct CDR3 sequences, 25% to 30% of them detected once, and roughly a quarter sits in the top ten. The specimen was PBMCs, collected at follow-up. Source of these receptors: a male donor with early-stage non-small cell lung cancer.

This clonotype counts as large. This beta chain turned up in a library designed for alpha chains; as an off-target read, its abundance says little. This sequence joins TRBV4-3 and TRBJ2-7, with 12 bases fitting TRBD1. The CDR3 runs 15 residues. Germline CDR1 is LGHNA and CDR2 is YSLEER. Losses at the gene ends were 4 bases for V and 5 bases for J; bases not matched to a gene: 6. DNA of the CDR3: TGCGCCAGCAGCCCCCGGGGACAGGGGGCCGACGAGCAGTACTTC. It translates to CASSPRGQGADEQYF.

Comments on this clonotype: Because this beta chain is a stray read in a library intended to capture alpha chains, its abundance should not be given much weight. The chain links TRBV7-2 to TRBJ1-4, with TRBD1 matching over 9 bases. Germline lookup yields CDR1 SGHTA and CDR2 FQGNSA. V lost 4 bases to trimming and J lost 7 bases; unmatched junction nucleotides: 4. The CDR3 sequence is 14 residues long. The chain's CDR3 is CASSSYRGREKLFF. CDR3 DNA: TGTGCCAGCAGCTCATACAGGGGGCGTGAAAAACTGTTTTTT.

This clonotype has more than one count but fewer than ten. The library was prepared for alpha chains; this beta chain is a stray read, so its frequency means little. The chain has TRBV18 and TRBJ2-1, with no clear D. Germline-derived CDR1 and CDR2 are KGHSH and LQKENI. The CDR3 is made up of 12 amino acids. The ends were cut back, 2 bases at V and 6 bases at J, with 5 bases in the middle. CDR3 bases: TGTGCCAGCTCACCAGTCAGCAATGAGCAGTTCTTC. Its translation is CASSPVSNEQFF.

To note about this clonotype: Being off target in a library aimed at alpha chains, this beta chain has a size of little meaning. This rearrangement joins TRBV7-2 to TRBJ2-2, with TRBD1 matching over 8 bases. CDR1 is SGHTA and CDR2 is FQGNSA in the germline V gene. V shed 5 bases and J 3 bases; nucleotides not matched to a gene: 5. The CDR3 consists of 15 residues. CDR3 in DNA: TGTGCCAGCAGCCGTGGACAGGGATACACCGGGGAGCTGTTTTTT. Translation: CASSRGQGYTGELFF.

This clonotype was seen a handful of times. This beta chain lies outside the target of a library built for alpha chains; its clone size means little. The rearrangement joins TRBV7-2 to TRBJ2-1, with a weak D call TRBD2 (6 bases). Trimming left V 3 bases short and J 12 bases short, with 9 bases between. The CDR3 has 11 residues. Per germline, CDR1 SGHTA and CDR2 FQGNSA. The CDR3 region is CASSFGTSQFF. The CDR3, as DNA: TGTGCCAGCAGCTTCGGGACTTCGCAGTTCTTC.

With regard to this clonotype: A library prepared for alpha chains yielded this beta chain as an off-target read; its size is of little meaning. J is TRBJ2-3 and V is TRBV5-1, with D possibly being TRBD1 or TRBD2 (6 bases each). V was trimmed by 2 bases and J by 3 bases, leaving 10 bases between them. The CDR3 length is 14 residues. The germline V gene encodes CDR1 SGHRS and CDR2 YFSETQ. This chain's CDR3 is CASSLGGLTDTQYF. DNA for the CDR3: TGCGCCAGCAGCTTAGGGGGGTTGACAGATACGCAGTATTTT.

This clonotype is categorized as medium-sized. This beta chain appears as a stray read in a library generated for alpha chains; its size is not informative. CDR3 residues: CASSHLGLAGSCSGANVLTF. As DNA, the CDR3 is TGCGCCAGCAGCCACCTTGGACTAGCGGGATCCTGCTCTGGGGCCAACGTCCTGACTTTC. The chain has TRBV4-3 and TRBJ2-6; 12 bases map to TRBD2. In germline, CDR1 is LGHNA, CDR2 YSLEER. This CDR3 has 20 amino acids. With 3 bases clipped from V and 0 bases from J, the junction kept 9 bases outside the gene matches.

Points on this clonotype: This beta chain was picked up by a library intended for alpha chains and is off target, so its count carries little meaning. The chain employs TRBV5-1 and TRBJ2-7; no clear D gene. The ends were cut back, 4 bases at V and 5 bases at J, with 19 bases in the middle. Germline V gives CDR1 SGHRS, CDR2 YFSETQ. CDR3 length equals 15 residues. The CDR3, as DNA: TGCGCCAGCAGCACTCCGGGCCTCCGGGCCGACGAGCAGTACTTC. Amino acids: CASSTPGLRADEQYF.

In this sample, this clonotype is large (0.1 to 1%). This beta chain represents an off-target read in a library built for alpha chains; its size is of limited meaning. The chain links TRBV10-3 to TRBJ2-7, with 9 bases fitting TRBD2. The CDR3 has 14 amino acids. Germline V gene lookup returns CDR1 ENHRY and CDR2 SYGVKD. V was clipped by 10 bases and J by 0 bases; unmatched bases: 7. CDR3: CASRLAESSYEQYF. The DNA for the CDR3 is TGTGCCAGTCGACTAGCGGAATCCTCCTACGAGCAGTACTTC.

On this clonotype: Since the library was made to target alpha chains, this beta chain is a stray read and its abundance is not meaningful. The CDR3 DNA is TGTGCCAGCGCCACGGAGGGGTCCTATGGCTACACCTTC. Its protein product is CASATEGSYGYTF. The J gene is TRBJ1-2, the V gene TRBV27, with D possibly TRBD1 on 5 matching bases. From germline, CDR1 is MNHEY and CDR2 SMNVEV (reference sequence). The CDR3 consists of 13 residues. V was pared by 8 bases and J by 4 bases, with 14 bases between.

In regard to this clonotype: As an off-target read in a library built for alpha chains, this beta chain has a frequency of little significance. The rearrangement uses TRBV12-3 or TRBV12-4 and TRBJ2-3, with D tentatively TRBD1 or TRBD2 (6 bases each). CDR3 size: 16 residues. Trimming took 6 bases from V and 0 from J, leaving 16 bases between them. In DNA form, the CDR3 reads TGTGCCAGCAGCCTTTTTGGGGGGCACAGCACAGATACGCAGTATTTT. This encodes CASSLFGGHSTDTQYF.

This clonotype has just a few counts. A library prepared for alpha chains yielded this beta chain as an off-target read; its size is of little meaning. The CDR3 DNA follows: TGTGCCAGCAGCACACGGGCCGGCTCCTACGAGCAGTACTTC. Its protein is CASSTRAGSYEQYF. J is TRBJ2-7 and V is TRBV11-1; D is undetermined. V was cut by 5 bases and J by 0 bases, with 11 bases left in between. Germline CDR1 and CDR2: SGHAT and FQDESV (reference sequence). The CDR3 length is 14 residues.

By frequency in the sample, this clonotype is hyperexpanded. Little can be read into the size of this beta chain, an off-target read in a library designed for alpha chains. The genes are TRBV4-3 and TRBJ2-2, with D perhaps TRBD1 (6 bases). The CDR3 length is 16 residues. Trimming pared 4 bases from V and 2 bases from J, leaving 14 bases between. Per germline, CDR1 LGHNA and CDR2 YSLEER. The CDR3 region is CASSPGLGANTGELFF. In DNA, the CDR3 is TGCGCCAGCAGCCCCGGTTTGGGGGCCAACACCGGGGAGCTGTTTTTT.

By its share, this clonotype is medium-sized. For a library built for alpha chains, this beta chain is a stray read; little rests on its size. This chain links TRBV11-2 with TRBJ2-6; TRBD1 matches at 8 bases. In germline, CDR1 is SGHAT, CDR2 FQNNGV. This CDR3 spans 15 amino acids. V shed 4 bases and J 2 bases; nucleotides not matched to a gene: 1. The CDR3 spells CASSSQGAGANVLTF. The CDR3 DNA sequence: TGTGCCAGCAGCTCACAGGGGGCTGGGGCCAACGTCCTGACTTTC.

A word on this clonotype: Since it is a stray read in a library aimed at alpha chains, this beta chain has a size that is not meaningful. The chain uses TRBV29-1 and TRBJ2-2; 10 bases are a match to TRBD2. The CDR3 totals 15 residues. V shed 8 bases and J 4 bases; nucleotides not matched to a gene: 10. CDR1 SQVTM and CDR2 ANQGSEA come from the germline V gene. The CDR3: CSPPQREGPTGELFF. In nucleotides, the CDR3 is TGCAGCCCACCCCAGCGGGAGGGCCCCACCGGGGAGCTGTTTTTT.

This clonotype has only a few counts. This beta chain is an off-target read within a library intended for alpha chains, so its frequency means little. The chain couples TRBV10-3 to TRBJ2-2; D is possibly TRBD2 (6 bases). Germline CDR1 is ENHRY and CDR2 is SYGVKD. The CDR3 loop spans 16 amino acids. V lost 5 bases, J lost 4 bases, and 17 bases lay in between. The CDR3 region is CAISPGSSMGTGELFF. CDR3 bases: TGTGCCATCAGTCCCGGGAGCAGCATGGGCACCGGGGAGCTGTTTTTT.

There are a few counts of this clonotype. For a library built for alpha chains, this beta chain is a stray read; little rests on its size. The chain couples TRBV9 to TRBJ2-7; the D is unclear. This CDR3 is built from 13 residues. V lost 0 bases and J 9 bases, leaving 13 bases between the germline ends. Germline values: CDR1 SGDLS, CDR2 YYNGEE. DNA of the CDR3: TGTGCCAGCAGCGTAGGAGCAGATTCTCGGCAGTACTTC. Residues: CASSVGADSRQYF.

This clonotype was counted a few times. Little can be read into the size of this beta chain, an off-target read in a library designed for alpha chains. The chain has TRBV18 and TRBJ2-7; 9 positions match TRBD2. Germline V gives CDR1 KGHSH, CDR2 LQKENI. The CDR3 length is 14 residues. Unmatched junction bases numbered 2, after V lost 3 bases and J lost 2 bases. The CDR3 loop is CASSPQREAYEQYF. The CDR3, as DNA: TGTGCCAGCTCACCTCAGCGGGAGGCCTACGAGCAGTACTTC.

This clonotype is categorized as medium-sized. This beta chain is an off-target read within a library intended for alpha chains, so its frequency means little. The rearrangement links TRBV2 to TRBJ2-7; D is perhaps TRBD1 (7 bases). V lost 7 bases, J lost 3 bases, and 13 bases lay in between. The germline gives CDR1 SNHLY, CDR2 FYNNEI. CDR3 size: 13 residues. The CDR3 region has the DNA TGTGCCAGCACCAGACAGGGAGGCTACGAGCAGTACTTC. It yields the protein CASTRQGGYEQYF.

Points on this clonotype: The size of this beta chain means little, since it is a stray read in a library made for alpha chains. The chain links TRBV29-1 to TRBJ2-2; perhaps TRBD1 as D (6 bases). V was trimmed by 8 bases and J by 6 bases, leaving 13 bases between them. Germline V lookup: CDR1 SQVTM, CDR2 ANQGSEA. There are 12 residues in the CDR3. Written as DNA, the CDR3 is TGCAGCTCACAGGGTCCGGCCGGGGAGCTGTTTTTT. It translates to CSSQGPAGELFF.

Sample share makes this clonotype medium-sized (0.01 to 0.1%). Since the library was made to target alpha chains, this beta chain is a stray read and its abundance is not meaningful. This chain connects TRBV7-9 to TRBJ2-5; D is ambiguous. Germline V gene lookup returns CDR1 SEHNR and CDR2 FQNEAQ (reference sequence). Trimming shortened V by 4 bases and J by 0 bases, and 6 bases separated the two germline ends. The CDR3 spans 13 residues. DNA for the CDR3: TGTGCCAGCAGCTCCCTAAACCAAGAGACCCAGTACTTC. It translates to CASSSLNQETQYF.

For this clonotype: This beta chain represents an off-target read in a library built for alpha chains; its size is of limited meaning. The CDR3 loop reads CASKKYIDTQYF. The CDR3 region has the DNA TGTGCCAGCAAGAAATACATAGATACGCAGTATTTT. The rearrangement joins TRBV6-2 or TRBV6-3 to TRBJ2-3; no firm D call. This CDR3 contains 12 residues. From germline, CDR1 is MNHEY and CDR2 SVGEGT. Trimming pared 7 bases from V and 5 bases from J, leaving 10 bases between.